This T cell receptor beta chain was profiled in a study of blood T cells in healthy people across ages. There were healthy Caucasian individuals from Russia, aged about 6 to 100, serving as donors. Per sample, a minimum of 6.5 million PBMCs were isolated. Regarding the study as a whole: Estimated diversity, derived from one million T cells, was regarded as an underestimate. The study could not conclusively compare naive and antigen-experienced cells, given its unsorted PBMCs.

It was with a sample-barcoded 5' primer and a J-beta primer mix that a second PCR of about 6 to 12 cycles was run. TCRdb passed the 5' RACE reads through MiXCR, listing each CDR3 protein once. In the table there are fewer than 700,000 distinct CDR3 sequences, around 50% of which are singletons. Worth noting for this clonotype: Its antigen is as yet unknown.

The CDR3 length is 14 residues. The germline V gene has CDR1 MNHEY and CDR2 SVGEGT. Germline trimming cut 5 bases from V and 13 bases from J; bases unmatched to any gene: 13. Sequenced input: blood. The chain uses TRBV6-2 or TRBV6-3 and TRBJ2-1, with TRBD2 matching 8 bases. The sequence derives from a man aged 80 or over in good health. DNA of the CDR3: TGTGCCAGCAGTGCCGGGGGGGACCAAGAGACCCAGTTCTTC. It specifies CASSAGGDQETQFF.